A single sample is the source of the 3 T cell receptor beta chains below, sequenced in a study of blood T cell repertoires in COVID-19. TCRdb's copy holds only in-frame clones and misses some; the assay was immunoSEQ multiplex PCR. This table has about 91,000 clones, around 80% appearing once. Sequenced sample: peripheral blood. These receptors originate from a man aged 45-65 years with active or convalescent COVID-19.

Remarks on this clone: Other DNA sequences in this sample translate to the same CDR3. CDR3 loop: CASSPLGGNTEAFF. In DNA, the CDR3 is TGTGCCAGCTCACCGTTGGGGGGGAATACTGAAGCTTTCTTT. The chain combines TRBV18 with TRBJ1-1, with D maybe TRBD1 (5 bases). CDR3 length: 14 amino acids. Germline CDR1 and CDR2: KGHSH and LQKENI. Trimming pared 3 bases from V and 5 bases from J, leaving 13 bases between.

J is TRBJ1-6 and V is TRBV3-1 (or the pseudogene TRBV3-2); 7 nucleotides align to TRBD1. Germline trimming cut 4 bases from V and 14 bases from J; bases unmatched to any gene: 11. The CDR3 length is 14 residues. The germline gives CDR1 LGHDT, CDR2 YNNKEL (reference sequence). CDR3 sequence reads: CASSPFTGERTLHF. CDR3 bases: TGTGCCAGCAGCCCGTTTACAGGGGAGCGGACCCTCCACTTT.

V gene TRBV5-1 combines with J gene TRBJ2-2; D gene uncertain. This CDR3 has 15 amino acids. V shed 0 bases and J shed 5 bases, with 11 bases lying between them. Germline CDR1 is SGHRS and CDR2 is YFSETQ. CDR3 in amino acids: CASSLAPTTTGELFF. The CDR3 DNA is TGCGCCAGCAGCTTGGCTCCGACAACGACCGGGGAGCTGTTTTTT.